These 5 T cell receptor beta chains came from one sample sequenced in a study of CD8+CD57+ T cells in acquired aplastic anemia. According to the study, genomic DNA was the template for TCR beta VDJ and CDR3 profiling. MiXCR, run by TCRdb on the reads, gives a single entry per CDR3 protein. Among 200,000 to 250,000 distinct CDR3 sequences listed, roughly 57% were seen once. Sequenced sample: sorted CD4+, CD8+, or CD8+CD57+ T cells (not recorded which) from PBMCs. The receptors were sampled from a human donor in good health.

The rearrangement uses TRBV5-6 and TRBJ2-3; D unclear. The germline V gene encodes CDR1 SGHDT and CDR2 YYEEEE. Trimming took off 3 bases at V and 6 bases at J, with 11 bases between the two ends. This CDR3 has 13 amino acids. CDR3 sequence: CASSSRPTDTQYF. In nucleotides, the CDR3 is TGTGCCAGCAGCTCACGCCCAACGGATACGCAGTATTTT. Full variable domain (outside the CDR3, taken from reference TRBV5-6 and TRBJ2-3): DAGVTQSPTHLIKTRGQQVTLRCSPKSGHDTVSWYQQALGQGPQFIFQYYEEEERQRGNFPDRFSGHQFPNYSSELNVNALLLGDSALYLCASSSRPTDTQYFGPGTRLTVL.

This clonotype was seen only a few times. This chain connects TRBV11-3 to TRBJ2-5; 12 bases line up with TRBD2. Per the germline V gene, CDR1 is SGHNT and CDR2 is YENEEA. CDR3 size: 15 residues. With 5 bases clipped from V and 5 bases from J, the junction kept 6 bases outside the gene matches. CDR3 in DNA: TGTGCCAGCAGCCAAAACGGACTAGCGGGGGAGACCCAGTACTTC. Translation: CASSQNGLAGETQYF. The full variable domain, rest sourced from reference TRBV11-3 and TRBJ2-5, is EAGVVQSPRYKIIEKKQPVAFWCNPISGHNTLYWYLQNLGQGPELLIRYENEEAVDDSQLPKDRFSAERLKGVDSTLKIQPAELGDSAVYLCASSQNGLAGETQYFGPGTRLLVL.

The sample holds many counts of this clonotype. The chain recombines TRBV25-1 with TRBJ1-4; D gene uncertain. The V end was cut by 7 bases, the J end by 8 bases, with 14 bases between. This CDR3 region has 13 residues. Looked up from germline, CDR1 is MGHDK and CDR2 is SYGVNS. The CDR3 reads CASTLGGMEKLFF. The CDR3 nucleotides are TGTGCCAGCACCTTGGGAGGGATGGAAAAACTGTTTTTT. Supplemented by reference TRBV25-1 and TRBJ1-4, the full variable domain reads EADIYQTPRYLVIGTGKKITLECSQTMGHDKMYWYQQDPGMELHLIHYSYGVNSTEKGDLSSESTVSRIRTEHFPLTLESARPSHTSQYLCASTLGGMEKLFFGSGTQLSVL.

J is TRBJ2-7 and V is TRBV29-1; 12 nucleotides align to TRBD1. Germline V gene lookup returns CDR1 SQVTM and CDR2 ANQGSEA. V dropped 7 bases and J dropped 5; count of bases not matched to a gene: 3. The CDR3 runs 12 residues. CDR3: CSAGTGGHEQYF. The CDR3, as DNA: TGCAGCGCCGGGACAGGGGGCCACGAGCAGTACTTC.

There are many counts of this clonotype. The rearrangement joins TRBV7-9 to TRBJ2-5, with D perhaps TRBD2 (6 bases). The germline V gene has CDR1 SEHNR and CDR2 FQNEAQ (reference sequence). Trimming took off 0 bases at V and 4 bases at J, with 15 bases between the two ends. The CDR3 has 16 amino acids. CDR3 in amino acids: CASSLAEEGGGETQYF. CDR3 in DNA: TGTGCCAGCAGCTTAGCGGAGGAGGGAGGCGGAGAGACCCAGTACTTC.